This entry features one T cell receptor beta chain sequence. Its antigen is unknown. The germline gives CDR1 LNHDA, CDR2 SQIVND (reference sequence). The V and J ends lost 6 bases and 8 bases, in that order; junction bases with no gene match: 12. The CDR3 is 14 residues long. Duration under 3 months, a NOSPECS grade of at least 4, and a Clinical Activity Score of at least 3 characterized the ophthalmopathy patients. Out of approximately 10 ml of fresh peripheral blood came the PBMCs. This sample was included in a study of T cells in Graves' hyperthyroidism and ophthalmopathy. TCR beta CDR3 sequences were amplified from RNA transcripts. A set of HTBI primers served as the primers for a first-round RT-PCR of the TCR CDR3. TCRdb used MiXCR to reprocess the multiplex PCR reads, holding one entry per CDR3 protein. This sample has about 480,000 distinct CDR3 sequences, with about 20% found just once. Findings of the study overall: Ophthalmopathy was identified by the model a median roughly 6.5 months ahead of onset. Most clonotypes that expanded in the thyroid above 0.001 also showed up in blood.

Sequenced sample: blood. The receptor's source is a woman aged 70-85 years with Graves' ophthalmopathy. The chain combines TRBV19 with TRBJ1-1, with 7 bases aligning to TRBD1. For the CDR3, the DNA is TGTGCCAGTAGCACGGGACAGCAGAGCGGAGAAGCTTTCTTT. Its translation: CASSTGQQSGEAFF.